Described below is a single T cell receptor (beta chain) sequence and its context. Original handling: Reference gene primers were amplified, and this amplification served to estimate nucleated cell counts. The data were produced by immunoSEQ multiplex PCR, yet TCRdb's version contains in-frame clones alone and is incomplete. V and J calls and clone size follow that table, whereas D and trimming were derived from the DNA. Seen here are approximately 70,000 clones, about 88% observed once, and the top ten hold approximately 4.1%. This record comes from a study of blood T cell repertoires in COVID-19. At the level of the study: From the United States, Italy and Spain came samples of acute and convalescent COVID-19. T cells, B-cell-depleted T cells, or PBMCs supplied cDNA or gDNA.

Germline V gene lookup returns CDR1 MGHDK and CDR2 SYGVNS. This CDR3 spans 15 amino acids. Between the trimmed V and J ends, which lost 2 bases and 5 bases, there was a span of 14 bases. The sequenced material came from peripheral blood. The TCR was taken from a man in his 70s with active COVID-19. The chain uses TRBV25-1 and TRBJ2-3, with D possibly matching TRBD1 (6 bases). CDR3 bases: TGTGCCAGCAGTGAAAGTGGGGGCCGGGGAGATACGCAGTATTTT. It is translated as CASSESGGRGDTQYF.